The clone carrying this T cell receptor beta chain was seen ten or more times. The germline CDR1 and CDR2 sequences are SGHTA and FQGNSA. V shed 7 bases and J 2 bases; nucleotides not matched to a gene: 7. The CDR3 covers 14 residues. The record originates from a study of molecular identifiers for immune sequencing clone quantification. TCRdb re-called the PCR reads with MiXCR, one entry per CDR3 protein. Of about 630,000 distinct CDR3 sequences listed, roughly 25% are singletons. Sequenced sample: naive CD8+ T cells from blood, with Jurkat cell RNA spiked in. Stated subset: FACS-sorted CD8+CD4-CCR7+CD45RA+ naive T cells. The sequence was collected from a human donor in good health. Some libraries in this study had Jurkat cell RNA spiked in. This sequence joins TRBV7-2 and TRBJ2-7; 8 nucleotides line up with TRBD1. As DNA, the CDR3 is TGTGCCAGCATGGGGCAGGGGGCCCCCTACGAGCAGTACTTC. Protein: CASMGQGAPYEQYF.